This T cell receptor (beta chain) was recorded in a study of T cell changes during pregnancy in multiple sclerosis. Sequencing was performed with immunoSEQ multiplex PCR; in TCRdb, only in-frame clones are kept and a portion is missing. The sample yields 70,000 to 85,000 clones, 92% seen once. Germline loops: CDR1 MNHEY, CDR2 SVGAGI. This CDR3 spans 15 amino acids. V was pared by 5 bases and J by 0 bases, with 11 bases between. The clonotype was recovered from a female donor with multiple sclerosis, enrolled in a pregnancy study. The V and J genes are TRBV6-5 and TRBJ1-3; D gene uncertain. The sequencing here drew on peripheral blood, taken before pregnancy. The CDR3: CASSLKPNSGNTIYF. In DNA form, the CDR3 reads TGTGCCAGCAGTCTCAAGCCGAACTCTGGAAACACCATATATTTT.